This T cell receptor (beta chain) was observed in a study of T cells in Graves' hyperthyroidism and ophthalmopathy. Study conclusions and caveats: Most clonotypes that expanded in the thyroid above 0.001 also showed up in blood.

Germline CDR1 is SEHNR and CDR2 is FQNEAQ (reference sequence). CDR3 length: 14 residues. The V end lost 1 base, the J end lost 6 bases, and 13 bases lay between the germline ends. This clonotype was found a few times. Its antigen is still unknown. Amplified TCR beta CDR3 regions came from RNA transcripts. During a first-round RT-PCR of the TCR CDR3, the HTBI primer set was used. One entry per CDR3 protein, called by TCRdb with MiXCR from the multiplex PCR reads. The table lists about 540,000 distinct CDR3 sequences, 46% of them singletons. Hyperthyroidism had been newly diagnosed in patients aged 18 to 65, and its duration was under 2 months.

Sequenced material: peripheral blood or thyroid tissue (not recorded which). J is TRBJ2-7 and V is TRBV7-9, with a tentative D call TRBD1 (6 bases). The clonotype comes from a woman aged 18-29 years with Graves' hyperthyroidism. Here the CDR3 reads CASSLGGAGVEQYF. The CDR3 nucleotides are TGTGCCAGCAGCTTAGGAGGGGCAGGGGTCGAGCAGTACTTC.